This T cell receptor (beta chain) came from a study of post-analysis software for immune sequencing data. Study context: The disease courses spanned relapsing-remitting, secondary progressive and progressive-relapsing forms of multiple sclerosis. General study points: Controls' normalized Chao1 diversity significantly exceeded that of multiple sclerosis patients. F measure grouped same-batch samples tightly together.

This clonotype was recorded a few times. What it binds is unknown. The TCR beta cDNA libraries carried unique molecular identifiers. T cells numbering about 1 to 11 million yielded around 500,000 cDNA molecules. TCRdb redid the calling of the PCR reads with MiXCR, one entry per CDR3 protein. This sample carries fewer than 900,000 distinct CDR3 sequences, roughly 50% of them seen once, and the ten largest clones take around 4.7%. The sample comprised blood. This clonotype was sampled from a girl aged 5-17 years with multiple sclerosis.

The CDR3 loop reads CASSLGTAGANVLTF. Written as DNA, the CDR3 is TGTGCCAGCAGCCTCGGGACAGCTGGGGCCAACGTCCTGACTTTC. This chain connects TRBV3-1 to TRBJ2-6, with TRBD1 matching over 7 bases. The germline gives CDR1 LGHDT, CDR2 YNNKEL (reference sequence). The V gene end was trimmed by 4 bases and the J gene end by 2 bases; junction bases not matched to a gene: 2. This CDR3 spans 15 amino acids.